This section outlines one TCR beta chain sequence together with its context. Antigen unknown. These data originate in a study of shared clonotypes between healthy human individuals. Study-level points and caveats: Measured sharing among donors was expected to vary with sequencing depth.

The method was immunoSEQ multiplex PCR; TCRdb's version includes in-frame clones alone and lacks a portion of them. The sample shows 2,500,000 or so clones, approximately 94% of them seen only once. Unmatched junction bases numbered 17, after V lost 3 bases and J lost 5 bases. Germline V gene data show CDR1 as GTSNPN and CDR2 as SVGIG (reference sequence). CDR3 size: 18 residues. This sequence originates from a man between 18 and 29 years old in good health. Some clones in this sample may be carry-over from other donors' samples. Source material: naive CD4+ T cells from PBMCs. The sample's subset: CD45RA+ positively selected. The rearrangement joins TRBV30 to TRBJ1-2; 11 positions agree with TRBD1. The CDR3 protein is CAWSPLAGRDRGSYGYTF. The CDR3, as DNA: TGTGCCTGGAGCCCTCTCGCCGGGCGGGACAGGGGGTCTTATGGCTACACCTTC.